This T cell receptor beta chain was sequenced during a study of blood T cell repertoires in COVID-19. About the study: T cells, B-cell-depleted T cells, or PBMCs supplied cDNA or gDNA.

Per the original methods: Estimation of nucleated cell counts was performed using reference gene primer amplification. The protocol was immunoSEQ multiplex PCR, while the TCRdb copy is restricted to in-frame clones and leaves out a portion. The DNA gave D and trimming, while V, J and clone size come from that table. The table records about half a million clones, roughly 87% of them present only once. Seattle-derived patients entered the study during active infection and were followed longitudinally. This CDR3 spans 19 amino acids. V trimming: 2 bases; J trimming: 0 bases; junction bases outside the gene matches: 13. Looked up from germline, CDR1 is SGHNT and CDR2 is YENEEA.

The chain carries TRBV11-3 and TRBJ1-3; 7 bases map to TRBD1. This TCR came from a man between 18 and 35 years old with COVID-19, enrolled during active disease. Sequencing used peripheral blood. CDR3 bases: TGTGCCAGCAGCTTATTTCCGGGACAGAGCCTCTCCTCTGGAAACACCATATATTTT. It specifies CASSLFPGQSLSSGNTIYF.